The entry that follows covers one T cell receptor (beta chain) sequence. The data are from a study of cytomegalovirus exposure and HLA in healthy donors. Researchers ran the PCR with 60 Vbeta and 13 Jbeta primers. Sequencing was performed with immunoSEQ multiplex PCR; in TCRdb, only in-frame clones are kept and a portion is missing. The sample lists some 100,000 clones, around 79% occurring once. All the people who gave samples were healthy bone marrow donors. Material for sequencing was PBMCs. This TCR came from a woman aged 40-49 years in good health and CMV-seropositive.

CDR3 coding DNA: TGTGCCAGCAGACTAGCGGGAGTAGGCACAGATACGCAGTATTTT. This encodes CASRLAGVGTDTQYF. The rearrangement joins TRBV19 to TRBJ2-3, with 12 bases that match TRBD2. This CDR3 has 15 residues. Losses at the gene ends were 9 bases for V and 1 base for J; bases not matched to a gene: 5. Germline loops: CDR1 LNHDA, CDR2 SQIVND (reference sequence).